The 20 T cell receptor beta chains presented below share a single source sample, sequenced in a study of T cells after yellow fever vaccination. TCRdb ran MiXCR on the 5' RACE reads and lists one entry per CDR3 protein. Here the sample spans 620,000 or so distinct CDR3 sequences, about 12% being singletons. Sequenced here: PBMCs, sampled on the day of the yellow fever booster vaccination. These receptor sequences come from a man aged 25-45 years who received the YFV17D yellow fever vaccine.

In this sample, this clonotype turned up a few times. The CDR3 loop is CASSRFAVGQEETQYF. CDR3 bases: TGTGCCAGCAGTAGGTTTGCCGTAGGCCAGGAAGAGACCCAGTACTTC. The chain carries TRBV12-3 or TRBV12-4 and TRBJ2-5; D gene ambiguous. This CDR3 region has 16 residues. Trimming left V 5 bases short and J 3 bases short, with 19 bases between.

The chain links TRBV6-5 to TRBJ2-7, with D possibly TRBD2 on 6 matching bases. The CDR3 is made up of 19 amino acids. Germline assignment: CDR1 MNHEY and CDR2 SVGAGI. V was trimmed by 2 bases and J by 0 bases, leaving 23 bases between them. CDR3 coding DNA: TGTGCCAGCAGTTACCCCAGCCAGGGTGGTAGCGGAGACTCCTACGAGCAGTACTTC. It codes for CASSYPSQGGSGDSYEQYF.

This chain connects TRBV20-1 to TRBJ2-7, with 13 positions matching TRBD2. This CDR3 spans 14 amino acids. The germline V gene has CDR1 DFQATT and CDR2 SNEGSKA (reference sequence). The V gene end was trimmed by 3 bases and the J gene end by 7 bases; junction bases not matched to a gene: 6. CDR3 coding DNA: TGCAGTGCTAGGACTAGCGGGAGGTCCAGTGAGCAGTACTTC. It encodes CSARTSGRSSEQYF.

This clonotype was detected only a few times. The chain links TRBV12-3 or TRBV12-4 to TRBJ1-1; D call uncertain. Trimming shortened V by 0 bases and J by 11 bases, and 13 bases separated the two germline ends. CDR3 length equals 13 residues. The CDR3 here is CASSLAGRDRAFF. CDR3 coding DNA: TGTGCCAGCAGTTTAGCAGGGAGGGATCGCGCTTTCTTT.

V gene TRBV7-2 combines with J gene TRBJ2-7; 12 nucleotides agree with TRBD2. After removal of 5 bases from V and 9 bases from J, the junction contained 11 bases not matched to a gene. This CDR3 has 15 amino acids. Germline V gives CDR1 SGHTA, CDR2 FQGNSA. CDR3 DNA sequence: TGTGCCAGCAGCCCCGGACTAGCGGGGACTACGGCGCAGTACTTC. It translates to CASSPGLAGTTAQYF.

The V call is TRBV5-5, the J call TRBJ2-6; D remains unclear. Per germline, CDR1 SGHKS and CDR2 YYEKEE (reference sequence). V lost 1 base and J lost 3, with 8 bases in between. This CDR3 region has 15 residues. Here the CDR3 DNA reads TGTGCCAGCAGCTTGATCCGTTTTGGGGCCAACGTCCTGACTTTC. It codes for CASSLIRFGANVLTF.

This clonotype occurred a few times. The chain carries TRBV5-1 and TRBJ2-1; a weak D match, TRBD2 (6 bases). V dropped 0 bases and J dropped 3 bases, with 10 bases sitting between them. This CDR3 has 15 residues. Per the germline V gene, CDR1 is SGHRS and CDR2 is YFSETQ. In DNA form, the CDR3 reads TGCGCCAGCAGCTTGGGGCCTAGCGACTACAATGAGCAGTTCTTC. Translated: CASSLGPSDYNEQFF.

The chain is built from TRBV6-1 and TRBJ2-5, with TRBD2 matching 10 bases. CDR3 length equals 16 residues. Germline V gene sequence: CDR1 MNHNS, CDR2 SASEGT. J lost 5 bases, V lost 6 bases, and 12 bases had no gene match. CDR3 loop: CASSPPTSGTRETQYF. CDR3 nucleotides: TGTGCCAGCAGCCCCCCCACTAGCGGGACCCGGGAGACCCAGTACTTC.

This clonotype occurred many times. This CDR3 is CASSLDRAADTQYF. The CDR3 coding sequence is TGCGCCAGCAGCTTAGACAGGGCAGCAGATACGCAGTATTTT. The J gene is TRBJ2-3, the V gene TRBV5-1; TRBD1 matches 7 bases. The CDR3 runs 14 residues. The ends lost 2 bases at V and 4 bases at J; junction bases unmatched: 4. CDR1 and CDR2 from the germline V gene are SGHRS and YFSETQ.

Only a few counts were recorded for this clonotype. This chain connects TRBV28 to TRBJ2-5; 7 bases line up with TRBD2. This CDR3 has 15 amino acids. V lost 5 bases to trimming and J lost 5 bases; unmatched junction nucleotides: 11. The germline gives CDR1 MDHEN, CDR2 SYDVKM. In DNA form, the CDR3 reads TGTGCCAGCAGTCCCGGGGGTGTTAGCGGGGAGACCCAGTACTTC. It codes for CASSPGGVSGETQYF.

The rearrangement uses TRBV2 and TRBJ1-1; D call uncertain. V shed 8 bases and J shed 5 bases, with 24 bases lying between them. The CDR3 sequence is 16 residues long. CDR1 and CDR2 from the germline V gene are SNHLY and FYNNEI. The CDR3 here is CASFLSGRDDSTEAFF. DNA of the CDR3: TGTGCCAGCTTCTTATCCGGACGGGATGACTCGACTGAAGCTTTCTTT.

This clonotype was recorded at least ten times. The rearrangement links TRBV11-2 to TRBJ2-7; D unclear. Trimming removed 7 bases from V and 1 base from J, with 11 bases in between. Germline V lookup: CDR1 SGHAT, CDR2 FQNNGV. The CDR3 has 13 amino acids. The chain's CDR3 is CASTRGASYEQYF. For the CDR3, the DNA is TGTGCCAGCACCCGAGGTGCATCCTACGAGCAGTACTTC.

This clonotype was recorded a few times. This chain connects TRBV5-1 to TRBJ2-7; 7 bases are shared with TRBD1. Germline CDR1 SGHRS, CDR2 YFSETQ. This CDR3 region has 16 residues. V was clipped by 0 bases and J by 0 bases; unmatched bases: 6. CDR3: CASSLGPGQSSYEQYF. CDR3 nucleotide sequence: TGCGCCAGCAGCTTGGGTCCGGGACAGAGCTCCTACGAGCAGTACTTC.

In this sample, this clonotype turned up a few times. J is TRBJ2-2 and V is TRBV5-6, with D maybe TRBD1 (5 bases). The length of the CDR3 is 16 residues. Deletions cut 0 bases from V and 4 bases from J, with 13 bases between. Looked up from germline, CDR1 is SGHDT and CDR2 is YYEEEE. CDR3 residues: CASSLEVTEITGELFF. The CDR3 DNA follows: TGTGCCAGCAGCTTGGAGGTGACAGAGATCACCGGGGAGCTGTTTTTT.

The V call is TRBV7-2, the J call TRBJ1-6; no firm D call. The CDR3 runs 14 residues. The V gene's germline CDR1 is SGHTA and CDR2 FQGNSA. V shed 1 base and J shed 8 bases, with 9 bases lying between them. The CDR3 region has the DNA TGTGCCAGCAGCTTAGTGGGAGATTATTCACCCCTCCACTTT. It translates to CASSLVGDYSPLHF.

The chain joins TRBV7-9 to TRBJ2-1; the match to TRBD2 covers 7 bases. The V segment lost 5 bases and the J segment 0 bases; nucleotides outside the gene matches: 7. Germline values: CDR1 SEHNR, CDR2 FQNEAQ (reference sequence). This CDR3 is 16 amino acids long. The chain's CDR3 is CASSPDRGDSYNEQFF. CDR3 nucleotide sequence: TGTGCCAGCAGCCCCGACCGGGGGGACTCCTACAATGAGCAGTTCTTC.

A word on this clonotype: A read error may produce the germline difference seen at one junction end. This rearrangement joins TRBV7-2 to TRBJ2-7; TRBD2 matches 12 bases. The CDR3 loop spans 17 amino acids. CDR1 is SGHTA, CDR2 FQGNSA, per germline. The CDR3, as DNA: TGTGCCGGCAGTCGGAGACTAGCGGGAGCCCCTGGGAACGAGCAGTACTTC. As protein: CAGSRRLAGAPGNEQYF.

The chain recombines TRBV11-2 with TRBJ2-2, with 9 nucleotides matching TRBD1. This CDR3 region has 16 residues. Trimming cost V 1 base and J 10 bases; bases outside gene matches: 10. Germline V lookup: CDR1 SGHAT, CDR2 FQNNGV. The CDR3 DNA reads as TGTGCCAGCAGCTTAGTACGACAGGGGGGCCCACCGGAGCTGTTTTTT. It codes for CASSLVRQGGPPELFF.

At least ten counts were recorded for this clonotype. J is TRBJ2-5 and V is TRBV20-1, with 14 bases matching TRBD2. This CDR3 contains 14 residues. Losses at the gene ends were 6 bases for V and 5 bases for J; bases not matched to a gene: 5. The germline CDR1 and CDR2 sequences are DFQATT and SNEGSKA (reference sequence). CDR3 nucleotide sequence: TGCAGTGCAACGGGACTAGCGGGAGTTGAGACCCAGTACTTC. It codes for CSATGLAGVETQYF.

The rearrangement uses TRBV12-3 or TRBV12-4 and TRBJ1-1, with 7 bases fitting TRBD1. This CDR3 has 14 amino acids. With 6 bases clipped from V and 6 bases from J, the junction kept 10 bases outside the gene matches. In DNA, the CDR3 is TGTGCCAGCAGCCGAGACAGGGTTAACGCTGAAGCTTTCTTT. Amino acids: CASSRDRVNAEAFF.